This T cell receptor beta chain originates from a study of shared clonotypes between healthy human individuals. Study results and limitations: Clonotype sharing levels among donors were expected to vary with sequencing depth.

Assay: immunoSEQ multiplex PCR; the TCRdb copy retains only in-frame clones and omits some. The sample shows a few million clones, around 93% of them seen only once. About this clone itself: The antigen is undetermined.

Trimming took 2 bases from V and 5 from J, leaving 19 bases between them. Germline CDR1 and CDR2: MGHRA and YSYEKL. CDR3 size: 17 residues. Naive-designated CD8 cells lacked CD45RO, were positively enriched for CCR7, and omitted terminally differentiated effector memory CD45RA+ cells. The clonotype originates from a young man in good health. Some clones in this sample may be carry-over from other donors' samples. The specimen sequenced was naive CD8+ T cells from PBMCs. The chain employs TRBV4-1 and TRBJ2-1; D is unclear. CDR3 nucleotide sequence: TGCGCCAGCAGCCAAAAATACCTAGGTCAGGTGGACAATGAGCAGTTCTTC. Protein product: CASSQKYLGQVDNEQFF.